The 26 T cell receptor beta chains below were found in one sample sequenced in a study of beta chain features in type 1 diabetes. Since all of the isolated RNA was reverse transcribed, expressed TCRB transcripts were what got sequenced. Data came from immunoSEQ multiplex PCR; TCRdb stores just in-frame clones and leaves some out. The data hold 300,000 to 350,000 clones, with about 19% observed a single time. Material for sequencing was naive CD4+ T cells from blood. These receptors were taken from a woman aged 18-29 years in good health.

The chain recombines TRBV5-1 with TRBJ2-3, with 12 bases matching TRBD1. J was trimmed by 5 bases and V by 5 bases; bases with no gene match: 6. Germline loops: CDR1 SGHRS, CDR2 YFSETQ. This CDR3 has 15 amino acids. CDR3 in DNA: TGCGCCAGCAGTCGGGACAGGGGGCTTCAAGATACGCAGTATTTT. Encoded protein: CASSRDRGLQDTQYF.

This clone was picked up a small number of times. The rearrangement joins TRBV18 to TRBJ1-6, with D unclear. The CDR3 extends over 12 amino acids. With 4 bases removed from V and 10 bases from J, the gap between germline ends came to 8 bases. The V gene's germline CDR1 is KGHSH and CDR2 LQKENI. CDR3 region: CASSLPSSPLHF. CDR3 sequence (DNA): TGTGCCAGCTCACTTCCAAGCTCACCCCTCCACTTT.

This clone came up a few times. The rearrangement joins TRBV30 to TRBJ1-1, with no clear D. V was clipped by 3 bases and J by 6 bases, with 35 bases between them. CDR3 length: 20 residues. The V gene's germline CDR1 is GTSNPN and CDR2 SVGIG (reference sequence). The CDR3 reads CAWRHGGSEEVGVGSAEAFF. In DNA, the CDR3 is TGTGCCTGGAGGCATGGAGGGTCCGAAGAGGTCGGAGTCGGATCGGCTGAAGCTTTCTTT.

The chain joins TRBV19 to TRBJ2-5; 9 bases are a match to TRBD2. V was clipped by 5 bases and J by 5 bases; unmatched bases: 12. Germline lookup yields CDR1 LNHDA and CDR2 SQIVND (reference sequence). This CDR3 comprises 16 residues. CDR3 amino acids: CASSLAGGPGGETQYF. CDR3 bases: TGTGCCAGTAGTTTGGCGGGAGGGCCGGGGGGGGAGACCCAGTACTTC.

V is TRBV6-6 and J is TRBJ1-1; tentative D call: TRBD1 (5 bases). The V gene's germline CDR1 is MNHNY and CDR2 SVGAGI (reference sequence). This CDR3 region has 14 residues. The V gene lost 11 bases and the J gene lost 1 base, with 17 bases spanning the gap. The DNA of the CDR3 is TGTGCCTCCCTGGGGAGGGGCTCGAACACTGAAGCTTTCTTT. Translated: CASLGRGSNTEAFF.

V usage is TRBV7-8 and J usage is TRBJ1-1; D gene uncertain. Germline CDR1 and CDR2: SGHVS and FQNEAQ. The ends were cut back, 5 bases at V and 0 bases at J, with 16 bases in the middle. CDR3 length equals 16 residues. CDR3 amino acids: CASSPRWSRLNTEAFF. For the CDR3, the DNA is TGTGCCAGCAGCCCCCGCTGGAGTCGGCTGAACACTGAAGCTTTCTTT.

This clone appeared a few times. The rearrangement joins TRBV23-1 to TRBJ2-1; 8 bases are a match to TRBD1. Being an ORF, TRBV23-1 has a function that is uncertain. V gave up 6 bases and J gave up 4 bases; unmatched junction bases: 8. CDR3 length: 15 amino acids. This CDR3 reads CASRDRGPLYNEQFF. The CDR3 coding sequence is TGCGCCAGCAGAGACAGGGGTCCCCTTTACAATGAGCAGTTCTTC.

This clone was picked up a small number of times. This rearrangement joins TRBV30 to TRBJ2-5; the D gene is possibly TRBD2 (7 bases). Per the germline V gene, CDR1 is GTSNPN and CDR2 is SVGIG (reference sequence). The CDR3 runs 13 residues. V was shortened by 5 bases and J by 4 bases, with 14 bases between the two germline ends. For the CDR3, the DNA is TGTGCCTGGTCGCGGGGGCCGGGAGAGACCCAGTACTTC. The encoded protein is CAWSRGPGETQYF.

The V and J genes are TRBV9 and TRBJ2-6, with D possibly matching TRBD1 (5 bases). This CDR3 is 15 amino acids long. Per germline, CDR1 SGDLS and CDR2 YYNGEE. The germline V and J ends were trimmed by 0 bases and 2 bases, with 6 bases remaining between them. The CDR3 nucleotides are TGTGCCAGCAGCGTAGAGACAGCTGGGGCCAACGTCCTGACTTTC. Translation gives CASSVETAGANVLTF.

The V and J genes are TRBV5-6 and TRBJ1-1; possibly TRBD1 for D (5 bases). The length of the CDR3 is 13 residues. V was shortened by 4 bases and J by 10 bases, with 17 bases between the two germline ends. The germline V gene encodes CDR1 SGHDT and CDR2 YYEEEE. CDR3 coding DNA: TGTGCCAGCAGCGGATATTTACAGGAGGGAGCTTTCTTT. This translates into CASSGYLQEGAFF.

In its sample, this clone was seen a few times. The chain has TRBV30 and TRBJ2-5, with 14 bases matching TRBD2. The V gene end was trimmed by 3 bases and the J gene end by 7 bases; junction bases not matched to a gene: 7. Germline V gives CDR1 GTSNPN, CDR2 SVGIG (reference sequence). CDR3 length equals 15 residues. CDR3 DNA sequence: TGTGCCTGGAGGGACAAGGGGACTAGCGGGGGGACCCAGTACTTC. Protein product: CAWRDKGTSGGTQYF.

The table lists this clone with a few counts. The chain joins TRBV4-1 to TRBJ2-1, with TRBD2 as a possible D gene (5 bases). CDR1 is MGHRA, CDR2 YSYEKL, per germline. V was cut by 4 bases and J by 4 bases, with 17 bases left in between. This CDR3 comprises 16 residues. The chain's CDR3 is CASSLLGLLLYNEQFF. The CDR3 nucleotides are TGCGCCAGCAGCCTTCTAGGACTTCTACTATACAATGAGCAGTTCTTC.

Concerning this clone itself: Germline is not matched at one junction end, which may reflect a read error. The CDR3 is CAISDRPGLANDEQFF. In DNA, the CDR3 is TGTGCCATCAGTGACCGACCCGGACTAGCAAACGATGAGCAGTTCTTC. This rearrangement joins TRBV6-1 to TRBJ2-1, with 8 positions matching TRBD2. The CDR3 has 16 residues. Germline CDR1 MNHNS, CDR2 SASEGT.

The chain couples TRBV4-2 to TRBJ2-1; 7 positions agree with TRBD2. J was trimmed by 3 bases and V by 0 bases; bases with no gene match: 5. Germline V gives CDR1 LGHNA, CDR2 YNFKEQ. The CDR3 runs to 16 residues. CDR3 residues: CASSQEFGGSYNEQFF. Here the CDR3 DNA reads TGTGCCAGCAGCCAAGAATTCGGCGGGAGCTACAATGAGCAGTTCTTC.

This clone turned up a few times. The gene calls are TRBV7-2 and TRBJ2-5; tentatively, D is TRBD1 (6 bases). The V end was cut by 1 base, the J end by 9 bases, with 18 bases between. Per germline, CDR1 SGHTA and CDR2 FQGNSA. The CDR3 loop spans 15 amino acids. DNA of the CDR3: TGTGCCAGCAGCTTAGGAAAGGGACACCCAGGGGCCCAGTACTTC. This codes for CASSLGKGHPGAQYF.

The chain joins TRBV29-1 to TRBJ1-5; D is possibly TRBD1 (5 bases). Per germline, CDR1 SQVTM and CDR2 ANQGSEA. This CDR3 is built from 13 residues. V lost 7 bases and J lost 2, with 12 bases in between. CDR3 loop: CSAAWGGNQPQHF. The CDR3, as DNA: TGCAGCGCCGCATGGGGGGGCAATCAGCCCCAGCATTTT.

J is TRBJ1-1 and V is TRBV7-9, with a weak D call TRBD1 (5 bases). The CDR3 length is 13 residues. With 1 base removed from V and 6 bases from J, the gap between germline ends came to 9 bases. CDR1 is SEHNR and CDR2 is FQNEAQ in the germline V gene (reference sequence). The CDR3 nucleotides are TGTGCCAGCAGCTTAGAGGAGGGGTCTGAAGCTTTCTTT. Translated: CASSLEEGSEAFF.

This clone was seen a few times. This CDR3 is CASSKTTESSYEQYF. The CDR3 DNA is TGTGCCAGTAGTAAAACGACAGAAAGCTCCTACGAGCAGTACTTC. The genes are TRBV19 and TRBJ2-7, with a tentative D call TRBD1 (5 bases). V lost 4 bases, J lost 0 bases, and 13 bases lay in between. The length of the CDR3 is 15 residues. CDR1 and CDR2 from the germline V gene are LNHDA and SQIVND (reference sequence).

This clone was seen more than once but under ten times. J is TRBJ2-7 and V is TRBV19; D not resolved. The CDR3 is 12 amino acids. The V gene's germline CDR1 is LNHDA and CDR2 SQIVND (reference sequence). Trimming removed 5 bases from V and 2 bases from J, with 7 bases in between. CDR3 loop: CASSQVPYEQYF. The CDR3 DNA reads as TGTGCCAGTAGTCAGGTCCCCTACGAGCAGTACTTC.

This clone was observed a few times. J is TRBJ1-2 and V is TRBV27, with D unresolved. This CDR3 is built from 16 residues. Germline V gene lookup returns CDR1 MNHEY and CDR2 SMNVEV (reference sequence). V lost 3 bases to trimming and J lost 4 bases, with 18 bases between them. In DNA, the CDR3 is TGTGCCAGCAGTTTCGGCATGCCGACTCAAGTCTATGGCTACACCTTC. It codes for CASSFGMPTQVYGYTF.

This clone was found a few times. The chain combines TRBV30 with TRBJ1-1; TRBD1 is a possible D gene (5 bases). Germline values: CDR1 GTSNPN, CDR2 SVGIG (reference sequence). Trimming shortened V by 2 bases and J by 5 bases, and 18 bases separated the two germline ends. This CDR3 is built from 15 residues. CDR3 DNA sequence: TGTGCCTGGAGTTTAACAGGATTGCGGGAAACTGAAGCTTTCTTT. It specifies CAWSLTGLRETEAFF.

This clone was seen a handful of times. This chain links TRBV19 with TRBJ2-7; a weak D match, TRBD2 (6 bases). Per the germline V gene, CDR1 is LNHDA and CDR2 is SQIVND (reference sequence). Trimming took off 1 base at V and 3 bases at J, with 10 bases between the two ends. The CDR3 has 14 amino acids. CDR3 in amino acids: CASSIAGVGYEQYF. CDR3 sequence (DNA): TGTGCCAGTAGTATAGCGGGAGTTGGCTACGAGCAGTACTTC.

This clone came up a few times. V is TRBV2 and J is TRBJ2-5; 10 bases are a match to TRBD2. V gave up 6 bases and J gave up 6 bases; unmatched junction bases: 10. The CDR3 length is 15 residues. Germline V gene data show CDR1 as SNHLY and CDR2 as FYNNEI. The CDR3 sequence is CASSVSSGGGKTQYF. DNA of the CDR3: TGTGCCAGCAGCGTGTCTAGCGGGGGAGGGAAGACCCAGTACTTC.

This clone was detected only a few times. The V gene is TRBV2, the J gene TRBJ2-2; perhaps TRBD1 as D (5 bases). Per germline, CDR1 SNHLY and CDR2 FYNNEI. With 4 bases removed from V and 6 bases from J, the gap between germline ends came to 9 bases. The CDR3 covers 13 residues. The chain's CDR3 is CASSAQGAGELFF. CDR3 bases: TGTGCCAGCAGTGCCCAGGGCGCCGGGGAGCTGTTTTTT.

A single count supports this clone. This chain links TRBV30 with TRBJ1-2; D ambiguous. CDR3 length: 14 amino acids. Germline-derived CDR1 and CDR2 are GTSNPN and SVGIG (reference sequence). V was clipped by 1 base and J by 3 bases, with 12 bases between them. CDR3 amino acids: CAWSGGYVYYGYTF. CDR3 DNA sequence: TGTGCCTGGAGTGGAGGGTACGTGTACTATGGCTACACCTTC.

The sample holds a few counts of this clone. The CDR3 DNA is TGTGCCAGCAGCAGACAGGGGAGGGAGCAGTTCTTC. Translating it yields CASSRQGREQFF. V gene TRBV7-9 combines with J gene TRBJ2-1, with 8 nucleotides matching TRBD1. Germline loops: CDR1 SEHNR, CDR2 FQNEAQ (reference sequence). V shed 5 bases and J 10 bases; nucleotides not matched to a gene: 4. CDR3 length equals 12 residues.